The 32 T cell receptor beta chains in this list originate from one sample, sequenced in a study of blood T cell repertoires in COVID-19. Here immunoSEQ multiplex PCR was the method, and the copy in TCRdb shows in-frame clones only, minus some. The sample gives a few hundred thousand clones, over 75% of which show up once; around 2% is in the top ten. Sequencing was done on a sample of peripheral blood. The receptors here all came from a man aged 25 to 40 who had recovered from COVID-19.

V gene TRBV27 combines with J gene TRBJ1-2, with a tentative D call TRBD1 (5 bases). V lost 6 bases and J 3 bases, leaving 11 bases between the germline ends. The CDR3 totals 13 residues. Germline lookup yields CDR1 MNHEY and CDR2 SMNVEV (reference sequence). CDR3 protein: CASRAGNDYGYTF. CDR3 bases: TGTGCCAGCAGAGCAGGGAACGACTATGGCTACACCTTC.

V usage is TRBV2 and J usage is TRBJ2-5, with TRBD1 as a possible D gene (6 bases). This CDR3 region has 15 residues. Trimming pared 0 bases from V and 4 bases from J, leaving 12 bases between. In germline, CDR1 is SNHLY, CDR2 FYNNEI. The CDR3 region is CASSEARSRGETQYF. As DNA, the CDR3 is TGTGCCAGCAGTGAAGCGAGAAGCAGGGGAGAGACCCAGTACTTC.

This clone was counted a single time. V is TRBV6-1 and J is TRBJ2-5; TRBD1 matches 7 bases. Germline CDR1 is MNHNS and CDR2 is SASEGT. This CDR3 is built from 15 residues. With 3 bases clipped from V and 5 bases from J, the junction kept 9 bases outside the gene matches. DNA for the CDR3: TGTGCCAGCAGTGAGCAATTAGGGGGCGCCGAGACCCAGTACTTC. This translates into CASSEQLGGAETQYF.

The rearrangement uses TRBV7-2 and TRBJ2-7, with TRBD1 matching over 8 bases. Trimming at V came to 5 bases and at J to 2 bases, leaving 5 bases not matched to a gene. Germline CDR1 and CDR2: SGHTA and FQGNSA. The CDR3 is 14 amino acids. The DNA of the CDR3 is TGTGCCAGCAGCCCCGGACAGGGCCCCTACGAGCAGTACTTC. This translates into CASSPGQGPYEQYF.

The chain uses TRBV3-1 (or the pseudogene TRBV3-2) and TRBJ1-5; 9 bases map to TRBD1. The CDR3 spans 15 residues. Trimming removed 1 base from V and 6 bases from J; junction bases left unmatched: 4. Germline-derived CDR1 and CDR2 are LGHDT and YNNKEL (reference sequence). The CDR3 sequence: CASSQAGTGSQPQHF. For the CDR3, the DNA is TGTGCCAGCAGCCAAGCTGGGACAGGGTCTCAGCCCCAGCATTTT.

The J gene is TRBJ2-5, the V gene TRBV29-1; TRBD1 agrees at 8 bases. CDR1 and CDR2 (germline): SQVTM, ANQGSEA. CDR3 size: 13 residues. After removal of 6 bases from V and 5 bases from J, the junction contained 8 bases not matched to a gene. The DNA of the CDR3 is TGCAGCGTCGGACAGGGAGGAGGGGAGACCCAGTACTTC. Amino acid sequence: CSVGQGGGETQYF.

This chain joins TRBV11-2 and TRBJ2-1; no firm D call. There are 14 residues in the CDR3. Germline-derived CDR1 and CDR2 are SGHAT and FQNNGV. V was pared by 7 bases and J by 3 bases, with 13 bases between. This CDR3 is CASTRPLGYNEQFF. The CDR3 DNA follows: TGTGCCAGCACCAGGCCCCTCGGCTACAATGAGCAGTTCTTC.

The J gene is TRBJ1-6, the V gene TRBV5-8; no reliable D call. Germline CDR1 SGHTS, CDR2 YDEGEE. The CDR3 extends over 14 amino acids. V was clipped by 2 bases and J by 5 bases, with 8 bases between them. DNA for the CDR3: TGTGCCAGCAGCTTACGGGGAGATAATTCACCCCTCCACTTT. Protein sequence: CASSLRGDNSPLHF.

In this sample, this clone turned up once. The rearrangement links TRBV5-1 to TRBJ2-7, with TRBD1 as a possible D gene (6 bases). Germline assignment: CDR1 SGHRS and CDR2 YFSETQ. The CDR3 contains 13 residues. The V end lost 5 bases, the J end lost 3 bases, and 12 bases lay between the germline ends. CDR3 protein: CASRPGQGYEQYF. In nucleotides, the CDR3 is TGCGCCAGCAGACCGGGACAAGGCTACGAGCAGTACTTC.

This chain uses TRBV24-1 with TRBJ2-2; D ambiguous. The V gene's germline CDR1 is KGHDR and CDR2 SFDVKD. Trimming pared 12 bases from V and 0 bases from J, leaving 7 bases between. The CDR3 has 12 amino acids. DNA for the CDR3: TGTGCCGCCGGGTCGAACACCGGGGAGCTGTTTTTT. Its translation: CAAGSNTGELFF.

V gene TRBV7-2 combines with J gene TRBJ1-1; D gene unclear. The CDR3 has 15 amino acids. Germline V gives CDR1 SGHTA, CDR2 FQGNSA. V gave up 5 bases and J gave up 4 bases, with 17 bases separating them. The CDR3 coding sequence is TGTGCCAGCAGCCCGGAGAAGATCAGTAGCACTGAAGCTTTCTTT. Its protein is CASSPEKISSTEAFF.

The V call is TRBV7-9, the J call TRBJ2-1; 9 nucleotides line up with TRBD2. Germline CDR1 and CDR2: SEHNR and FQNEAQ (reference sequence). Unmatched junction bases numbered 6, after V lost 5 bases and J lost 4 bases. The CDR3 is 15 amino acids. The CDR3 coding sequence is TGTGCCAGCAGCCGACGTAGCGGGGGATACAATGAGCAGTTCTTC. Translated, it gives CASSRRSGGYNEQFF.

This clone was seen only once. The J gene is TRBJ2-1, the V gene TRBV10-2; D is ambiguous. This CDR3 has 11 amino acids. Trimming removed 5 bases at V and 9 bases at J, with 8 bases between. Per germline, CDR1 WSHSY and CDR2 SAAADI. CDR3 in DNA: TGCGCCAGCAGTTTTAACTCTGAGCAGTTCTTC. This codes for CASSFNSEQFF.

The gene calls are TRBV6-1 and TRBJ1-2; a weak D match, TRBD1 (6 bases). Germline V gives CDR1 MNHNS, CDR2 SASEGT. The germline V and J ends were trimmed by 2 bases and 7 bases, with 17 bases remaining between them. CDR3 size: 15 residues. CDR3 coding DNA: TGTGCCAGCAGTGAATTTCATACAGGGCAAGGTGGCTACACCTTC. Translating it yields CASSEFHTGQGGYTF.

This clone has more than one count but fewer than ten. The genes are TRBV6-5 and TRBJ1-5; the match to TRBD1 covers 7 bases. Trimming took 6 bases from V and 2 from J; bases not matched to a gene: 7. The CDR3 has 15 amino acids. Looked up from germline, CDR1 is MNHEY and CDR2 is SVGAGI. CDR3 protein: CASRYRGSGNQPQHF. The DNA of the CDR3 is TGTGCCAGCAGATACAGGGGCTCCGGCAATCAGCCCCAGCATTTT.

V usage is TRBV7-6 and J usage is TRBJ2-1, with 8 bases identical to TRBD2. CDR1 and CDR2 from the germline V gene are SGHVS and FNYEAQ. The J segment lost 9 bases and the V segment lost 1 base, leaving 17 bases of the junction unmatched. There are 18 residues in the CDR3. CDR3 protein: CASSLDHGVRGGVSEQFF. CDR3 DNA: TGTGCCAGCAGCTTAGATCATGGCGTCCGGGGGGGCGTGAGTGAGCAGTTCTTC.

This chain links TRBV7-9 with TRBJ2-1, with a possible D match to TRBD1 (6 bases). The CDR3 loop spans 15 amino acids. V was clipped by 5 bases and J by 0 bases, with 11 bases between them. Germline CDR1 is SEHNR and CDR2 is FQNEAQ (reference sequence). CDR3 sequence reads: CASSPLGGSYNEQFF. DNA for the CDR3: TGTGCCAGCAGCCCCCTAGGGGGCTCCTACAATGAGCAGTTCTTC.

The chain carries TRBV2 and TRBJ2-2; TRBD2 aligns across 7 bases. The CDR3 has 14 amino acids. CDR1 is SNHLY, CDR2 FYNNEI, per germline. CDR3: CDPESGGRVGELFF. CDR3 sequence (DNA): TGTGACCCTGAAAGTGGGGGGAGGGTCGGGGAGCTGTTTTTT.

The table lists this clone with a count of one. The CDR3 nucleotides read TGTGCCAGCGTTTATGGAGACACCGGGGAGCTGTTTTTT. Encoded protein: CASVYGDTGELFF. The gene calls are TRBV6-5 and TRBJ2-2; D is uncertain. The germline V gene encodes CDR1 MNHEY and CDR2 SVGAGI. The CDR3 runs 13 residues. The germline V and J ends were trimmed by 8 bases and 3 bases, with 10 bases remaining between them.

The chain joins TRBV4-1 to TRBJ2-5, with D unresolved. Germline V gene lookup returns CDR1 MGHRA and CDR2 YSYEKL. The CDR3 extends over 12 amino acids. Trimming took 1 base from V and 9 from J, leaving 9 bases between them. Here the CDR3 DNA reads TGCGCCAGCAGCCAAGGCGCTGCGCCCCAGTACTTC. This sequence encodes CASSQGAAPQYF.

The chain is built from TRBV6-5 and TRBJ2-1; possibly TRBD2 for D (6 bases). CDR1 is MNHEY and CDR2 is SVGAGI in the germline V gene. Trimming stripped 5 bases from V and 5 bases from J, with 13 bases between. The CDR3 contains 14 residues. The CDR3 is CASSNRDSNNEQFF. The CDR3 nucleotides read TGTGCCAGCAGTAACCGGGACTCAAACAATGAGCAGTTCTTC.

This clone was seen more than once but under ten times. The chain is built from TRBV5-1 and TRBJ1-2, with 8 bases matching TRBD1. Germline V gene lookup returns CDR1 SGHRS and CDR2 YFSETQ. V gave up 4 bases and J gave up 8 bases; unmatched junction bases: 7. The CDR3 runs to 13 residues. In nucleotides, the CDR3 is TGCGCCAGCAGCACGACAGGGGTCTCCGGCTACACCTTC. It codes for CASSTTGVSGYTF.

For the CDR3, the DNA is TGTGCCACCAGTGATTGGCTGCCGAACACTGAAGCTTTCTTT. Translated: CATSDWLPNTEAFF. This chain links TRBV24-1 with TRBJ1-1; no reliable D call. CDR1 is KGHDR and CDR2 is SFDVKD in the germline V gene. This CDR3 comprises 14 residues. Between the trimmed V and J ends, which lost 2 bases and 1 base, there was a span of 7 bases.

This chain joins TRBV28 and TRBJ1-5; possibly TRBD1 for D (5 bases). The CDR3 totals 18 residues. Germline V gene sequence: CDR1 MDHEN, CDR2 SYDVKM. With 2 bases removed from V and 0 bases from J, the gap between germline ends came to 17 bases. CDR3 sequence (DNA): TGTGCCAGCAGTTTAGGATGGGGCAGCACGCGTAGCAATCAGCCCCAGCATTTT. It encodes CASSLGWGSTRSNQPQHF.

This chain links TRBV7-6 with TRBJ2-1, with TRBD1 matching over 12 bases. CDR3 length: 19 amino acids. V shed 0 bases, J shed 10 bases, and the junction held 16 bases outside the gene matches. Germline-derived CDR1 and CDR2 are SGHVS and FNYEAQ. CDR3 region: CASSLATYPRDRGRGEQFF. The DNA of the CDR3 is TGTGCCAGCAGCTTAGCTACTTACCCCCGGGACAGGGGGCGGGGGGAGCAGTTCTTC.

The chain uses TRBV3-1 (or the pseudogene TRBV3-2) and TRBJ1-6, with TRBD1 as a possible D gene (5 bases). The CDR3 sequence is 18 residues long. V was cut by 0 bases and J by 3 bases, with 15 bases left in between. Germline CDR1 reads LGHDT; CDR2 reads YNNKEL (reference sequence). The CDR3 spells CASSQDLRGRIYNSPLHF. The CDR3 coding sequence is TGTGCCAGCAGCCAAGATCTGCGGGGCAGGATCTATAATTCACCCCTCCACTTT.

CDR3: CASSLKQGFDPYRPQHF. The CDR3 nucleotides are TGCGCCAGCAGTCTAAAACAGGGTTTTGATCCATATCGGCCCCAGCATTTT. V usage is TRBV23-1 and J usage is TRBJ1-5, with a possible D match to TRBD1 (6 bases). TRBV23-1 is known as an ORF, though its function is uncertain. The V end was cut by 4 bases, the J end by 9 bases, with 25 bases between. The CDR3 contains 17 residues.

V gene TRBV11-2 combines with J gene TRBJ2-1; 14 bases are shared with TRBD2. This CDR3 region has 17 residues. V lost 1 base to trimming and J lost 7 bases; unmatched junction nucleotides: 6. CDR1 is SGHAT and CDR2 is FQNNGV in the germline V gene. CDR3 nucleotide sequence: TGTGCCAGCAGCTTAGGACTAGCGGGGGGGCTCAGGAATGAGCAGTTCTTC. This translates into CASSLGLAGGLRNEQFF.

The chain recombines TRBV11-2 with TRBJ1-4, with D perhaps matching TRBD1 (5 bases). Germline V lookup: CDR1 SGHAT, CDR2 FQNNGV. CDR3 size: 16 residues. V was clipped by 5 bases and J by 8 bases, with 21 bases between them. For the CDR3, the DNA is TGTGCCAGCAGCCAACCACGCGCAGGGTTAGGGGAAAAACTGTTTTTT. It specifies CASSQPRAGLGEKLFF.

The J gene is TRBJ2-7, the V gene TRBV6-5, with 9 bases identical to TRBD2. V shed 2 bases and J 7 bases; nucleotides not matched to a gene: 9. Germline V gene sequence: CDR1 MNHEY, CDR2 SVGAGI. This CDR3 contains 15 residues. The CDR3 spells CASSYGSGGRGEQYF. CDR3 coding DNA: TGTGCCAGCAGTTACGGTAGCGGGGGAAGAGGAGAGCAGTACTTC.

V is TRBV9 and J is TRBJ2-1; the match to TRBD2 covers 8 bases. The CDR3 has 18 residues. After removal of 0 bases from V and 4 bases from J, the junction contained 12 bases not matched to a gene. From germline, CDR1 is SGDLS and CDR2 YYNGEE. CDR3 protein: CASSVEWGGLAGYNEQFF. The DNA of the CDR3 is TGTGCCAGCAGCGTAGAATGGGGAGGGCTAGCGGGTTACAATGAGCAGTTCTTC.

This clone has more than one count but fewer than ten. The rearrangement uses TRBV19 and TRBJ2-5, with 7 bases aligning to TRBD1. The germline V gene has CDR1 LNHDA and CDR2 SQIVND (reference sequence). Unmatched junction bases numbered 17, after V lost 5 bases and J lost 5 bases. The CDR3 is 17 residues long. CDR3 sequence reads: CASSRTWTGRVAETQYF. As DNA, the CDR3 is TGTGCCAGTAGTCGGACTTGGACAGGCCGGGTAGCCGAGACCCAGTACTTC. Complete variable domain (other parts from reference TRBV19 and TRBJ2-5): DGGITQSPKYLFRKEGQNVTLSCEQNLNHDAMYWYRQDPGQGLRLIYYSQIVNDFQKGDIAEGYSVSREKKESFPLTVTSAQKNPTAFYLCASSRTWTGRVAETQYFGPGTRLLVL.